Each of the 26 T cell receptor beta chains below was sequenced from the same sample in a study of CD8+ T cells in alopecia areata. Extracted from the samples, RNA was reverse transcribed into cDNA to serve as the sequencing template. Profiled with immunoSEQ multiplex PCR; TCRdb holds only in-frame clones, not every one. Found here are 290,000 or so clones, no singletons; the ten largest cover 1.2%. Using CD4, CD8alpha, NKG2D, NKG2ACE and other markers, pooled cutaneous lymph node cells were sorted. Sequencing was performed on CD4+ T cells sorted from a lymph node. These receptor sequences come from a C3H/HeJ mouse with alopecia areata. The mouse strain carries the MHC haplotype H2-k.

This clone has only a few counts. Germline and genes here are mouse. The read is 4 residues too short to cover the CDR3 end, so that end is filled in from the germline J gene. Other DNA sequences in the same sample also yield this CDR3. The rearrangement uses TRBV13-1 and TRBJ2-1; 8 nucleotides agree with TRBD2. Germline V lookup: CDR1 NSHNY, CDR2 SYGAGN. The CDR3 loop spans 13 amino acids. Unmatched junction bases numbered 1, after V lost 4 bases and J lost 4 bases. This chain's CDR3 is CASSLGGYAEQFF. Incomplete CDR3 DNA: TGTGCCAGCAGTCTGGGGGGATATGCT.

In its sample, this clone was seen a few times. Gene names are the mouse ones. The CDR3 goes on 4 residues after the read ends, and that part is filled in from the germline J gene. The chain combines TRBV1 with TRBJ2-4; D may be TRBD2 (6 bases). In germline, CDR1 is NSQYPW, CDR2 LRSPGD (reference sequence). Trimming took 7 bases from V and 0 from J, leaving 14 bases between them. The CDR3 length is 15 residues. The covered CDR3 bases are TGCACCTGCACCCCTGGGGATTCTAGTCAAAAC. Translating it yields CTCTPGDSSQN. The CDR3, in full, reads CTCTPGDSSQNTLYF.

A few counts support this clone. Gene names follow the mouse nomenclature. The DNA ends 4 residues before the CDR3 does, and the rest of the CDR3 is filled in from the germline J gene. Within the sample, other DNA sequences also encode this same CDR3. The V call is TRBV1, the J call TRBJ2-7; maybe TRBD1 (5 bases). The ends were cut back, 0 bases at V and 1 base at J, with 10 bases in the middle. This CDR3 has 15 residues. Germline values: CDR1 NSQYPW, CDR2 LRSPGD (reference sequence). The sequenced part of the CDR3 DNA is TGCACCTGCAGTGCAGATCGGGCAGGGTCCTAT. Its translation is CTCSADRAGSY. The whole CDR3 protein is CTCSADRAGSYEQYF.

This clone turned up a few times. Genes and germline are mouse. Read sequence stops 4 residues before the CDR3 end, and the germline J gene provides the missing end. This chain uses TRBV3 with TRBJ2-5, with 9 bases lining up with TRBD1. Germline assignment: CDR1 SNHLY and CDR2 FYNGKV (reference sequence). This CDR3 has 14 residues. This CDR3 is CASSRDRVGDTQYF. The sequenced part of the CDR3 DNA is TGTGCCAGCAGCCGGGACAGGGTGGGAGAC. The entire variable domain, with the rest obtained from reference TRBV3 and TRBJ2-5, is as follows: GPKVLQIPSHQIIDMGQMVTLNCDPVSNHLYFYWYKQILGQQMEFLVNFYNGKVMEKSKLFKDQFSVERPDGSYFTLKIQPTALEDSAVYFCASSRDRVGDTQYFGPGTRLLVL.

This clone has ten or more counts. The gene symbols are mouse symbols. The CDR3 goes on 4 residues after the read ends, and that part is filled in from the germline J gene. Distinct nucleotide sequences in the sample also encode this CDR3. The chain uses TRBV13-1 and TRBJ2-1; possible D gene TRBD1, 6 bases. Germline V lookup: CDR1 NSHNY, CDR2 SYGAGN. The CDR3 runs to 13 residues. V was pared by 5 bases and J by 4 bases, with 10 bases between. The part of the CDR3 DNA that was read is TGTGCCAGCAGCCGGGACAATTATGCT. It specifies CASSRDNYA. In full, the CDR3 is CASSRDNYAEQFF.

This clone was counted only a few times. The gene names here belong to mouse. From the germline J gene comes the end of the CDR3, since the read stops 4 residues before it. The chain joins TRBV13-3 to TRBJ2-5; 7 bases match TRBD1. This CDR3 spans 14 amino acids. V was pared by 3 bases and J by 2 bases, with 3 bases of the junction left unmatched. Germline lookup yields CDR1 NNHDY and CDR2 SYVADS. The CDR3 sequence: CASSVDRAQDTQYF. The sequenced CDR3 bases are TGTGCCAGCAGTGTCGACAGGGCCCAAGAC.

This clone occurred a few times. Mouse names are used for the genes. Coverage ceases 4 residues before the CDR3 finishes, and the germline J gene fills in the end. The gene calls are TRBV13-1 and TRBJ2-7, with TRBD1 as a possible D gene (5 bases). Germline V gives CDR1 NSHNY, CDR2 SYGAGN. The length of the CDR3 is 12 residues. Trimming cost V 2 bases and J 3 bases, with 6 bases left between them. The CDR3 loop is CASSEQDYEQYF. The CDR3 bases that were read are TGTGCCAGCAGTGAACAGGACTAT.

This clone was found many times. Here the gene names and germline are mouse. The sequenced fragment ends 4 residues before the CDR3 boundary, so the rest is inferred from the germline J gene. This rearrangement joins TRBV12-1 to TRBJ1-2; TRBD1 agrees at 10 bases. Trimming removed 4 bases from V and 2 bases from J; junction bases left unmatched: 9. CDR3 length: 16 residues. Germline V gene sequence: CDR1 SGHSN, CDR2 HYEKVE. CDR3 loop: CASSQIPGQGNSDYTF. The sequenced CDR3 bases are TGTGCCAGCTCCCAAATTCCGGGACAGGGGAACTCC. Combining the CDR3 with reference TRBV12-1 and TRBJ1-2 gives the whole variable domain DSGVVQSPRHIIKEKGGRSVLTCIPISGHSNVVWYQQTLGKELKFLIQHYEKVERDKGFLPSRFSVQQFDDYHSEMNMSALELEDSAMYFCASSQIPGQGNSDYTFGSGTRLLVI.

This clone has more than one count but fewer than ten. Genes and germline come from the mouse. Read data end 4 residues before the CDR3 end; the end is taken from the germline J gene. The rearrangement uses TRBV13-1 and TRBJ2-1; D gene unclear. Germline V gene data show CDR1 as NSHNY and CDR2 as SYGAGN. CDR3 length: 14 amino acids. Trimming removed 4 bases from V and 4 bases from J, with 12 bases in between. The sequenced part of the CDR3 DNA is TGTGCCAGCAGTCGTCTGACAAATTATGCT. Translating it yields CASSRLTNYA. In full, the CDR3 reads CASSRLTNYAEQFF.

In this sample, this clone turned up a few times. Gene names and germline refer to mouse. The observed sequence ends 4 residues before the CDR3 terminus, with the missing tail filled in from the germline J gene. Distinct nucleotide sequences in the sample also encode this CDR3. This rearrangement joins TRBV13-2 to TRBJ1-1; TRBD1 matches at 7 bases. CDR3 size: 14 residues. The V gene end was trimmed by 0 bases and the J gene end by 3 bases; junction bases not matched to a gene: 2. The germline V gene encodes CDR1 NNHNN and CDR2 SYGAGS (reference sequence). Incomplete CDR3 DNA: TGTGCCAGCGGTGATGCAGGACAGGACACA. Protein sequence: CASGDAGQDT. The full CDR3 protein reads CASGDAGQDTEVFF.

This clone turned up a few times. Here the gene names and germline are mouse. The read terminates 4 residues ahead of where the CDR3 ends, so the germline J gene completes it. The chain couples TRBV19 to TRBJ2-2, with TRBD1 matching over 7 bases. V shed 1 base and J 5 bases; nucleotides not matched to a gene: 2. The length of the CDR3 is 14 residues. Germline loops: CDR1 FNHDT, CDR2 SITEND (reference sequence). The CDR3 reads CASSITGETGQLYF. The part of the CDR3 DNA that was read is TGTGCCAGCAGTATAACAGGGGAAACCGGG. Drawing the rest from reference TRBV19 and TRBJ2-2, the complete variable domain is GGIITQTPKFLIGQEGQKLTLKCQQNFNHDTMYWYRQDSGKGLRLIYYSITENDLQKGDLSEGYDASREKKSSFSLTVTSAQKNEMAVFLCASSITGETGQLYFGEGSKLTVL.

A few counts support this clone. Germline and genes here are mouse. The read terminates 4 residues before the CDR3 end, so the remaining end is supplied by the germline J gene. V gene TRBV13-1 combines with J gene TRBJ2-1, with D possibly TRBD2 on 5 matching bases. V lost 0 bases and J lost 4, with 8 bases in between. Germline V gene data show CDR1 as NSHNY and CDR2 as SYGAGN. There are 14 residues in the CDR3. Incomplete CDR3 DNA: TGTGCCAGCAGTGATGTTGGGGAGTATGCT. Translated: CASSDVGEYA. In full, the CDR3 is CASSDVGEYAEQFF.

This clone has a handful of counts. Gene names are the mouse ones. The CDR3 end lies 4 residues beyond the end of the read and is filled in from the germline J gene. This sequence joins TRBV13-3 and TRBJ2-7, with a possible D match to TRBD1 (7 bases). V was shortened by 2 bases and J by 0 bases, with 9 bases between the two germline ends. The length of the CDR3 is 14 residues. Germline assignment: CDR1 NNHDY and CDR2 SYVADS. The DNA read from the CDR3 is TGTGCCAGCAGTGAAAGGGGGCTCTCCTAT. Translation gives CASSERGLSY. The CDR3 in full is CASSERGLSYEQYF.

Points on this clone: Germline and genes here are mouse. Read data end 4 residues before the CDR3 end; the end is taken from the germline J gene. V and J are TRBV13-2 and TRBJ2-2; possible D gene TRBD2, 5 bases. The CDR3 loop spans 14 amino acids. V was clipped by 0 bases and J by 4 bases, with 7 bases between them. CDR1 is NNHNN, CDR2 SYGAGS, per germline (reference sequence). The DNA read from the CDR3 is TGTGCCAGCGGTGATGCTGGGCTCACCGGG. Its protein is CASGDAGLTG. Given in full, the CDR3 is CASGDAGLTGQLYF.

This clone was seen a handful of times. Each gene name is a mouse one. The read ends 4 residues shy of where the CDR3 ends; the end is completed using the germline J gene. The rearrangement joins TRBV1 to TRBJ2-7; D is ambiguous. CDR3 size: 13 residues. Germline V lookup: CDR1 NSQYPW, CDR2 LRSPGD (reference sequence). This CDR3 is CTCSAGRLYEQYF. CDR3 DNA, as far as it was read: TGCACCTGCAGTGCGGGCAGGTTGTAT.

Remarks on this clone: Genes here carry mouse names. The read finishes 4 residues shy of the CDR3 end, and the germline J gene is used to complete it. The sample contains more than one DNA sequence encoding this CDR3. The chain employs TRBV31 and TRBJ2-1; 8 bases line up with TRBD2. Looked up from germline, CDR1 is GKSSPN and CDR2 is SITVG. Trimming at V came to 0 bases and at J to 3 bases, leaving 4 bases not matched to a gene. The CDR3 is made up of 15 amino acids. The CDR3 reads CAWSLELGGYAEQFF. Partial CDR3 DNA: TGTGCCTGGAGTCTAGAGCTGGGGGGCTATGCT.

As concerns this clone: Gene names follow the mouse nomenclature. The CDR3 is cut off 4 residues early in the read; its end comes from the germline J gene. V is TRBV13-3 and J is TRBJ2-3; weak D call: TRBD1 (7 bases). Germline V gives CDR1 NNHDY, CDR2 SYVADS. The V end was cut by 6 bases, the J end by 0 bases, with 8 bases between. The CDR3 totals 13 residues. The sequenced part of the CDR3 DNA is TGTGCCAGCAAGGGGGCTAGTGCAGAA. Amino acids: CASKGASAE. The whole CDR3 protein reads CASKGASAETLYF.

This clone was picked up a small number of times. The gene symbols are mouse symbols. The missing CDR3 end, 4 residues past where the read stops, is filled in from the germline J gene. The genes are TRBV19 and TRBJ2-4, with D possibly being TRBD1 (5 bases). The germline V gene has CDR1 FNHDT and CDR2 SITEND (reference sequence). Trimming took 4 bases from V and 0 from J, leaving 12 bases between them. This CDR3 is 15 amino acids long. Incomplete CDR3 DNA: TGTGCCAGCAGTCCGACAGAAACTAGTCAAAAC. Its protein is CASSPTETSQN. The whole CDR3 is CASSPTETSQNTLYF.

In its sample, this clone was seen a few times. Gene and germline names: mouse. The read comes to an end 4 residues before the CDR3 does, leaving the germline J gene to fill in the end. This sequence joins TRBV1 and TRBJ1-2, with D hard to call. Germline CDR1 is NSQYPW and CDR2 is LRSPGD (reference sequence). V lost 1 base to trimming and J lost 1 base, with 1 base between them. This CDR3 contains 12 residues. Incomplete CDR3 DNA: TGCACCTGCAGTGCAGTAAACTCC. Residues: CTCSAVNS. The CDR3 as a whole reads CTCSAVNSDYTF.

As to this clone: Gene names denote mouse genes. The read falls 3 residues short of the CDR3 end, and the missing part is taken from the germline J gene. This rearrangement joins TRBV5 to TRBJ1-6; possible D gene TRBD1, 5 bases. TRBJ1-6 is assigned to the ORF class and has an uncertain function. Germline values: CDR1 LGHNA, CDR2 YNLKQL (reference sequence). The CDR3 extends over 15 amino acids. Deletions cut 0 bases from V and 5 bases from J, with 8 bases between. CDR3 DNA (partial): TGTGCCAGCAGCCAAGATCCGACAGATAATTCGCCC. This encodes CASSQDPTDNSP. The full CDR3 is CASSQDPTDNSPLYF.

Comments on this clone: Gene names and germline match the mouse. Sequencing ends 4 residues short of the CDR3 end; the germline J gene provides the rest. This rearrangement joins TRBV13-1 to TRBJ1-2, with D maybe TRBD1 (6 bases). This CDR3 comprises 15 residues. V lost 3 bases to trimming and J lost 0 bases, with 12 bases between them. CDR1 is NSHNY and CDR2 is SYGAGN in the germline V gene. CDR3: CASSGPTGSNSDYTF. The part of the CDR3 DNA that was read is TGTGCCAGCAGTGGCCCGACAGGTTCAAACTCC.

With respect to this clone: Germline and genes here are mouse. The read halts 4 residues ahead of the CDR3 end, with the missing end drawn from the germline J gene. This chain links TRBV3 with TRBJ2-1; perhaps TRBD2 as D (6 bases). V dropped 5 bases and J dropped 0 bases, with 11 bases sitting between them. The CDR3 length is 15 residues. Germline CDR1 reads SNHLY; CDR2 reads FYNGKV (reference sequence). CDR3 sequence: CASSLNWVNYAEQFF. The DNA read from the CDR3 is TGTGCCAGCAGCCTTAACTGGGTTAACTATGCT.

Details on this clone: The listed genes are named as in mouse. The CDR3 DNA, read in part, is TGTGCCAGCAGTATCGTGGACTGGGGGAGTTATAACTATGCT. Translated, it gives CASSIVDWGSYNYA. The full-length CDR3 reads as CASSIVDWGSYNYAEQFF. This sequence joins TRBV19 and TRBJ2-1; 10 bases fit TRBD2. The DNA ends 4 residues before the CDR3 does, and the rest of the CDR3 is filled in from the germline J gene. The CDR3 runs to 18 residues. With 2 bases clipped from V and 0 bases from J, the junction kept 8 bases outside the gene matches. Germline assignment: CDR1 FNHDT and CDR2 SITEND (reference sequence).

This clone has only a few counts. At one end the junction does not follow the germline gene, possibly because of a read error. Germline and genes: mouse. The sequence runs out 4 residues before the end of the CDR3; the remainder is reconstructed from the germline J gene. The chain links TRBV13-1 to TRBJ2-5; 7 bases agree with TRBD1. Per germline, CDR1 NSHNY and CDR2 SYGAGN. The length of the CDR3 is 14 residues. The DNA read from the CDR3 is TGTGCCAACAGTGTGGACAGGTACCAAGAC. Amino acid sequence: CANSVDRYQD. The whole CDR3 protein is CANSVDRYQDTQYF.

This clone has a handful of counts. The gene names given are mouse names. The CDR3 is cut off 4 residues early in the read; its end comes from the germline J gene. The gene calls are TRBV31 and TRBJ2-1; 7 positions agree with TRBD1. The CDR3 sequence is 14 residues long. Germline V lookup: CDR1 GKSSPN, CDR2 SITVG. CDR3 amino acids: CAWGRQGVITEQFF. CDR3 DNA (partial): TGTGCCTGGGGGAGACAGGGAGTGATAACT. Complete variable domain (other parts from reference TRBV31 and TRBJ2-1): AQTIHQWPVAEIKAVGSPLSLGCTIKGKSSPNLYWYWQATGGTLQQLFYSITVGQVESVVQLNLSASRPKDDQFILSTEKLLLSHSGFYLCAWGRQGVITEQFFGPGTRLTVL.

There are a few counts of this clone. The listed genes are named as in mouse. The sequence runs out 4 residues before the end of the CDR3; the remainder is reconstructed from the germline J gene. The chain joins TRBV31 to TRBJ2-3, with 9 bases matching TRBD2. CDR3 length: 15 residues. Trimming took 0 bases from V and 2 from J; bases not matched to a gene: 3. Germline V lookup: CDR1 GKSSPN, CDR2 SITVG. Partial CDR3 DNA: TGTGCCTGGAGTCTACCTGGGGGGGTTGCAGAA. Encoded protein: CAWSLPGGVAE. The whole CDR3 sequence reads CAWSLPGGVAETLYF.